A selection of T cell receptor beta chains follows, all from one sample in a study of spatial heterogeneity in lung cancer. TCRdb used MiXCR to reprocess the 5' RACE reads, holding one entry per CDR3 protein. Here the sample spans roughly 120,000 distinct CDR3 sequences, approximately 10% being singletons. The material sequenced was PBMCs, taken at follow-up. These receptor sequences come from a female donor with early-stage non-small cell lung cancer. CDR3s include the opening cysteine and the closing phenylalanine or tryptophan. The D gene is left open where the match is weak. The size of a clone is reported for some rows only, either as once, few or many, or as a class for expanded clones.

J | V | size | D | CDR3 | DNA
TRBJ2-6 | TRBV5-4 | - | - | CASTGTSGANVLTF | TGTGCCAGCACAGGCACCTCTGGGGCCAACGTCCTGACTTTC
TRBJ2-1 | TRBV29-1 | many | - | CSVRHILNEQFF | TGCAGCGTTCGACATATCCTCAATGAGCAGTTCTTC
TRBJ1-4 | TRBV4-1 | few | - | CASSQERKLFF | TGCGCCAGCAGCCAAGAGAGAAAACTGTTTTTT
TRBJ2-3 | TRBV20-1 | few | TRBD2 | CSARPGLAGLTDTQYF | TGCAGTGCTCGACCGGGACTAGCGGGACTCACAGATACGCAGTATTTT
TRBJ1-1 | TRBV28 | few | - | CASTLGYTEAFF | TGTGCCAGCACTCTGGGGTACACTGAAGCTTTCTTT
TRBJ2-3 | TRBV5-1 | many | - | CASSLGTSTDTQYF | TGTGCCAGCAGCTTGGGTACTAGCACAGATACGCAGTATTTT
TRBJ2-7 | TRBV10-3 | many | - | CAISDRGRSPHEQYF | TGTGCCATCAGTGATCGCGGCAGAAGTCCCCACGAGCAGTACTTC
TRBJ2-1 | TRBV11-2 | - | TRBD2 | CASSSHPGLAGGEQFF | TGTGCCAGCAGCTCACACCCGGGACTAGCGGGAGGCGAGCAGTTCTTC
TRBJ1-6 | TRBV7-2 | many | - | CASSLGDLPNSPLHF | TGTGCCAGCAGCTTAGGGGATCTTCCGAATTCACCCCTCCACTTT
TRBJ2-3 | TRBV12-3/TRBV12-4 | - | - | CASSFVLSVADTQYF | TGTGCCAGCAGTTTCGTCCTCTCGGTGGCAGATACGCAGTATTTT
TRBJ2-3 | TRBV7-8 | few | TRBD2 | CASSARVAGTDTQYF | TGTGCCAGCAGCGCGCGCGTAGCGGGAACAGATACGCAGTATTTT
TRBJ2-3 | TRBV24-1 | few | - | CATRQGDTQYF | TGTGCCACCAGACAGGGAGATACGCAGTATTTT
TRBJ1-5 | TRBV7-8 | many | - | CASSPIWGRNQPQHF | TGTGCCAGCAGCCCGATATGGGGCCGCAATCAGCCCCAGCATTTT
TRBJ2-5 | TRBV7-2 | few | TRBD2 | CASSFPGTSGSQTQYF | TGTGCCAGCAGCTTTCCTGGGACTAGCGGGAGTCAGACCCAGTACTTC
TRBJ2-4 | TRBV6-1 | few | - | CASSIGLAGPNIQYF | TGTGCCAGCAGTATCGGACTCGCGGGACCTAACATTCAGTACTTC
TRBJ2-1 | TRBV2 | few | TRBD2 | CASSPGGFRQFF | TGTGCCAGCAGCCCGGGGGGATTCCGGCAGTTCTTC
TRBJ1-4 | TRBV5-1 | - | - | CASSLDTPGEKLFF | TGCGCCAGCAGCTTGGACACTCCCGGGGAAAAACTGTTTTTT
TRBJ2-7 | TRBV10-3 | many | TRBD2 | CAISESSGRAISSYEQYF | TGTGCCATCAGTGAGTCAAGCGGGAGGGCCATAAGCTCCTACGAGCAGTACTTC
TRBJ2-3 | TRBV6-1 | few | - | CASSFQGRTSTDTQYF | TGTGCCAGCAGTTTCCAGGGGAGAACAAGCACAGATACGCAGTATTTT
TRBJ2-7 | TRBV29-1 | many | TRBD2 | CSARLAGTYEQYF | TGCAGCGCCCGATTAGCGGGGACCTACGAGCAGTACTTC
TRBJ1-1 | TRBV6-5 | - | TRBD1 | CASSPKRPGTVNTEAFF | TGTGCCAGCAGTCCCAAGAGGCCCGGGACAGTGAACACTGAAGCTTTCTTT
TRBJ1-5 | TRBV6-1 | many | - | CASSGANQPQHF | TGTGCCAGCAGTGGAGCCAATCAGCCCCAGCATTTT
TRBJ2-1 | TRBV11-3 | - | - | CASETTSSYNEQFF | TGTGCCAGCGAGACTACTTCTTCATACAATGAGCAGTTCTTC
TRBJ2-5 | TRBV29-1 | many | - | CSVEVHLQETQYF | TGCAGCGTTGAAGTCCACCTACAAGAGACCCAGTACTTC
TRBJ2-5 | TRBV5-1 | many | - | CASSPGGGVQETQYF | TGCGCCAGCAGCCCAGGTGGCGGGGTCCAAGAGACCCAGTACTTC
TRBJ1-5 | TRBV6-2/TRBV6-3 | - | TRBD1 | CASSASGTGNQPQHF | TGTGCCAGCAGTGCCTCCGGGACAGGGAATCAGCCCCAGCATTTT
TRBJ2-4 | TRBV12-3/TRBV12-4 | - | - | CASSLLGGKNIQYF | TGTGCCAGCAGTTTACTGGGAGGCAAAAACATTCAGTACTTC
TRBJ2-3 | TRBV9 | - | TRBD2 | CASSVGLAGVSVADTQYF | TGTGCCAGCAGCGTAGGACTAGCGGGAGTCTCGGTCGCAGATACGCAGTATTTT
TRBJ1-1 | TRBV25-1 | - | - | CASRGRGENTEAFF | TGTGCCAGCAGGGGGAGGGGGGAGAACACTGAAGCTTTCTTT
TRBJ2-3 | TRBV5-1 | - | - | CASSPGSGADTQYF | TGCGCCAGCAGCCCCGGGAGCGGCGCAGATACGCAGTATTTT
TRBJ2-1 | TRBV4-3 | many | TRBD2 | CASSQVAGGGNEQFF | TGCGCCAGCAGCCAAGTAGCGGGAGGCGGAAATGAGCAGTTCTTC
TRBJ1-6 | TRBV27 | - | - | CASSLYNSPLHF | TGTGCCAGCAGTCTGTATAATTCACCCCTCCACTTT
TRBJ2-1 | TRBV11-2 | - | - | CASSLEGQRYNEQFF | TGTGCCAGCAGCTTAGAGGGACAAAGATACAATGAGCAGTTCTTC
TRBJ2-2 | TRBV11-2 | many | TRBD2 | CASSTRTSGELFF | TGTGCCAGCAGTACGCGGACTAGCGGGGAGCTGTTTTTT
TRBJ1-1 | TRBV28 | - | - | CASREVITALNTEAFF | TGTGCCAGCAGGGAGGTCATAACAGCTTTGAACACTGAAGCTTTCTTT
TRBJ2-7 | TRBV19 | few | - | CASSPRSYEQYF | TGTGCCAGTAGTCCTCGGTCCTACGAGCAGTACTTC